These T cell receptor beta chains were read from a single sample in a study of cytomegalovirus exposure and HLA in healthy donors. Some clones are missing from TCRdb's copy, which holds only in-frame ones; the method was immunoSEQ multiplex PCR. The repertoire has around 140,000 clones, more than 75% of them found once; the top ten carry 2.5% to 3.5%. Sequencing was done on a sample of PBMCs. These receptors were collected from a female donor in good health and CMV-seronegative. The CDR3 runs from the conserved cysteine through the conserved F or W. A D gene is named only where the DNA matches it firmly. Rows give clone size only sometimes, using once, few, many, or a class for an expanded clone.

cdr3_nt	cdr3_aa	clone_size	v_call	j_call	d_call
TGCGCCAGCAGCTTGGTCCTTAGCGGGACGGGCGGGGAGCTGTTTTTT	CASSLVLSGTGGELFF	-	TRBV5-1	TRBJ2-2	TRBD2
TGTGCCAAGATGGGGGAGGGCAACACTGAAGCTTTCTTT	CAKMGEGNTEAFF	-	TRBV19	TRBJ1-1	-
TGTGCCAGCAGCGTGGGCGGGGGGAAGGGGGATGAGCAGTTCTTC	CASSVGGGKGDEQFF	-	TRBV7-2	TRBJ2-1	TRBD2
TGTGCCAGCAGGTCTCCCTTCCCCATCCGGGACAACGGACTCTATGGCTACACCTTC	CASRSPFPIRDNGLYGYTF	-	TRBV28	TRBJ1-2	-
TGTGCCAGCAGTCCAAGGGGGCAGATTTATCAGCCCCAGCATTTT	CASSPRGQIYQPQHF	few	TRBV27	TRBJ1-5	TRBD1
TGCGCCAGCAGCCAAGGCAGGGGGGACGAGCAGTACTTC	CASSQGRGDEQYF	-	TRBV4-1	TRBJ2-7	-
TGTGCCACCTGGGACAGAACCTACGAGCAGTACTTC	CATWDRTYEQYF	-	TRBV2	TRBJ2-7	TRBD1
TGTGCCAGCAGCCCAGATAGCGGGAGGTCCCACGAGCAGTACTTC	CASSPDSGRSHEQYF	-	TRBV7-3	TRBJ2-7	TRBD2
TGTGCCAGCAGTTTCGCAGTCAGGGGTAGAGAGCAGTTCTTC	CASSFAVRGREQFF	once	TRBV27	TRBJ2-1	-
TGTGCCAGCAGTCCCGGACAGGGGAGGCCAGGAGGGAACACTGAAGCTTTCTTT	CASSPGQGRPGGNTEAFF	-	TRBV28	TRBJ1-1	TRBD1
TGTGCCAGCAGCTCCCCCCTTGCGGGGGTTAGCACTGAAGCTTTCTTT	CASSSPLAGVSTEAFF	few	TRBV5-6	TRBJ1-1	-
TGTGCCAGCAGCCACAGGGGATCGGGAGGAAACACCATATATTTT	CASSHRGSGGNTIYF	-	TRBV6-1	TRBJ1-3	TRBD1
TGTGCCAGCAGCTTAGAAGGGGTTACACCCCTCCACTTT	CASSLEGVTPLHF	-	TRBV7-6	TRBJ1-6	-
TGTGCCAGCAGCGCCACAGGGGAGCGGGAGTTCAATGAGCAGTTCTTC	CASSATGEREFNEQFF	-	TRBV9	TRBJ2-1	-